These 31 T cell receptor beta chains were all obtained from the same sample, sequenced in a study of blood T cells in healthy people across ages. Through a sample-barcoded 5' primer and a J-beta primer mix, a second PCR was run for roughly 6 to 12 cycles. TCRdb processed the 5' RACE reads anew with MiXCR; each CDR3 protein has one entry. The data contain about 1.8 million distinct CDR3 sequences, around half of them seen just once; the ten biggest clones take up 2% to 2.5%. Input material: blood. All receptors come from a woman in her forties in good health.

Of note for this clonotype: Sequence at one end of the junction differs from germline and may be a read error. The V call is TRBV10-3, the J call TRBJ1-2, with 12 bases fitting TRBD1. CDR3 length: 18 residues. Germline V gene lookup returns CDR1 ENHRY and CDR2 SYGVKD. The CDR3 loop reads CAVSESQSPGQGARGYTF. CDR3 sequence (DNA): TGTGCCGTCAGTGAGTCTCAATCACCGGGACAGGGGGCTCGGGGCTACACCTTC.

The genes are TRBV5-6 and TRBJ2-5; 13 bases agree with TRBD2. CDR3 length: 18 amino acids. V trimming: 0 bases; J trimming: 3 bases; junction bases outside the gene matches: 8. Germline CDR1 SGHDT, CDR2 YYEEEE. The chain's CDR3 is CASSLEGLAGRPEETQYF. The DNA for the CDR3 is TGTGCCAGCAGCTTGGAGGGACTAGCGGGGAGGCCCGAAGAGACCCAGTACTTC.

The chain has TRBV4-2 and TRBJ2-3; 8 nucleotides align to TRBD1. CDR3 length equals 13 residues. J gave up 8 bases and V 8 bases, and 9 bases lay outside the gene matches. Germline values: CDR1 LGHNA, CDR2 YNFKEQ. The CDR3 loop is CASAGGRWGTQYF. The DNA for the CDR3 is TGTGCCAGCGCAGGGGGCCGGTGGGGTACGCAGTATTTT.

This chain uses TRBV29-1 with TRBJ1-1, with D unclear. Germline assignment: CDR1 SQVTM and CDR2 ANQGSEA. The CDR3 sequence is 12 residues long. Trimming took off 0 bases at V and 5 bases at J, with 7 bases between the two ends. CDR3 coding DNA: TGCAGCGTTGAAGACACTTCTACTGAAGCTTTCTTT. Its translation is CSVEDTSTEAFF. The full variable domain, in which reference TRBV29-1 and TRBJ1-1 provide the parts outside the CDR3, is SAVISQKPSRDICQRGTSLTIQCQVDSQVTMMFWYRQQPGQSLTLIATANQGSEATYESGFVIDKFPISRPNLTFSTLTVSNMSPEDSSIYLCSVEDTSTEAFFGQGTRLTVV.

The chain joins TRBV6-2 or TRBV6-3 to TRBJ2-5, with 8 nucleotides matching TRBD1. Germline values: CDR1 MNHEY, CDR2 SVGEGT. The V gene end was trimmed by 7 bases and the J gene end by 5 bases; junction bases not matched to a gene: 9. This CDR3 comprises 14 residues. For the CDR3, the DNA is TGTGCCAGCAATCTCAGGGGGCGCGCGGAGACCCAGTACTTC. This codes for CASNLRGRAETQYF.

This clonotype was counted a few times. The chain recombines TRBV20-1 with TRBJ2-5, with a tentative D call TRBD2 (6 bases). Trimming left V 5 bases short and J 4 bases short, with 14 bases between. This CDR3 is built from 13 residues. CDR1 and CDR2 from the germline V gene are DFQATT and SNEGSKA (reference sequence). Here the CDR3 DNA reads TGCAGTGCTGTCTTACTAGCTCCAGAGACCCAGTACTTC. This translates into CSAVLLAPETQYF.

The chain employs TRBV15 and TRBJ2-4, with 9 positions matching TRBD2. The length of the CDR3 is 14 residues. Germline values: CDR1 LNHNV, CDR2 YYDKDF (reference sequence). V lost 3 bases and J lost 8; bases outside the gene matches: 5. CDR3 loop: CATSRSRTSDIQYF. The DNA of the CDR3 is TGTGCCACCAGCAGGTCTAGGACTAGCGACATTCAGTACTTC.

J is TRBJ2-5 and V is TRBV6-5; the D is unclear. V shed 10 bases and J shed 5 bases, with 11 bases lying between them. The CDR3 totals 11 residues. CDR1 is MNHEY and CDR2 is SVGAGI in the germline V gene. The CDR3 DNA follows: TGTGCCACCTGGGGTTGGGAGACCCAGTACTTC. Residues: CATWGWETQYF.

Details on this clonotype: At one end the junction does not follow the germline gene, possibly because of a read error. The V and J genes are TRBV6-5 and TRBJ2-5; 15 bases are a match to TRBD2. The DNA end lines up better with TRBJ2-4; the J call may be wrong. The CDR3 is made up of 16 amino acids. CDR1 and CDR2 (germline): MNHEY, SVGAGI. The CDR3 reads CANSSGLAGGENIQYF. CDR3 sequence (DNA): TGTGCCAACAGTTCGGGACTAGCGGGGGGTGAAAACATTCAGTACTTC.

DNA for the CDR3: TGCAGTGCTAGTTCCGGGACGGATTACACTGAAGCTTTCTTT. Protein sequence: CSASSGTDYTEAFF. The J gene is TRBJ1-1, the V gene TRBV20-1; D possibly corresponds to TRBD1 (5 bases). The V gene's germline CDR1 is DFQATT and CDR2 SNEGSKA (reference sequence). Trimming cost V 3 bases and J 3 bases, with 14 bases left between them. This CDR3 has 14 amino acids.

The CDR3 sequence is CASSRDVAGDNEQFF. CDR3 sequence (DNA): TGTGCCAGCTCACGGGATGTAGCGGGGGACAATGAGCAGTTCTTC. V usage is TRBV18 and J usage is TRBJ2-1, with 9 bases matching TRBD2. Germline V gene sequence: CDR1 KGHSH, CDR2 LQKENI. J lost 5 bases, V lost 4 bases, and 6 bases had no gene match. The CDR3 consists of 15 residues. Full variable domain (missing parts from reference TRBV18 and TRBJ2-1): NAGVMQNPRHLVRRRGQEARLRCSPMKGHSHVYWYRQLPEEGLKFMVYLQKENIIDESGMPKERFSAEFPKEGPSILRIQQVVRGDSAAYFCASSRDVAGDNEQFFGPGTRLTVL.

This clonotype was detected only once. V usage is TRBV6-5 and J usage is TRBJ2-1; no clear D gene. Germline CDR1 and CDR2: MNHEY and SVGAGI. The CDR3 totals 14 residues. V was clipped by 8 bases and J by 4 bases, with 15 bases between them. As DNA, the CDR3 is TGTGCCAGCCGGAGTGTCGGTCCGTACAATGAGCAGTTCTTC. Translation gives CASRSVGPYNEQFF.

This chain connects TRBV20-1 to TRBJ2-7, with TRBD1 as a possible D gene (5 bases). Germline CDR1 is DFQATT and CDR2 is SNEGSKA (reference sequence). CDR3 length equals 15 residues. Trimming left V 1 base short and J 2 bases short, with 15 bases between. The CDR3 DNA is TGCAGTGCTAGAGCCGAAGCTAGGGGCCCCTACGAGCAGTACTTC. It yields the protein CSARAEARGPYEQYF.

The table lists this clonotype with a few counts. The chain uses TRBV28 and TRBJ2-3, with TRBD1 as a possible D gene (6 bases). The CDR3 totals 17 residues. The germline V gene has CDR1 MDHEN and CDR2 SYDVKM. The V end was cut by 3 bases, the J end by 3 bases, with 19 bases between. As DNA, the CDR3 is TGTGCCAGCAGTTTCGCAGGGGTTAACCGGGCTACAGATACGCAGTATTTT. Its protein product is CASSFAGVNRATDTQYF.

The V gene is TRBV28, the J gene TRBJ1-5, with a possible D match to TRBD1 (5 bases). Trimming shortened V by 7 bases and J by 1 base, and 11 bases separated the two germline ends. Germline-derived CDR1 and CDR2 are MDHEN and SYDVKM. There are 14 residues in the CDR3. CDR3 coding DNA: TGTGCCAGCACCAGGGATATGAGCAATCAGCCCCAGCATTTT. As protein: CASTRDMSNQPQHF.

J is TRBJ1-2 and V is TRBV6-6; D might be TRBD1 (5 bases). Germline CDR1 reads MNHNY; CDR2 reads SVGAGI (reference sequence). Trimming pared 5 bases from V and 6 bases from J, leaving 16 bases between. This CDR3 spans 14 amino acids. The DNA of the CDR3 is TGTGCCAGCAGTAACCGCCAGGGAGTGGATGGCTACACCTTC. As protein: CASSNRQGVDGYTF.

This clonotype has only one observation. The genes are TRBV12-3 or TRBV12-4 and TRBJ1-4; 7 bases align to TRBD1. The CDR3 runs 16 residues. The J segment lost 4 bases and the V segment lost 4 bases, leaving 9 bases of the junction unmatched. DNA of the CDR3: TGTGCCAGCAGTTCTCCCACCGGGACAGATAATGAAAAACTGTTTTTT. This translates into CASSSPTGTDNEKLFF.

V is TRBV14 and J is TRBJ2-3, with 8 bases aligning to TRBD2. V gave up 0 bases and J gave up 6 bases; unmatched junction bases: 8. The germline gives CDR1 SGHDN, CDR2 FVKESK. The CDR3 has 16 residues. CDR3 bases: TGTGCCAGCAGCCAAGATGTCGGGACTAGATGGGATACGCAGTATTTT. This gives the protein CASSQDVGTRWDTQYF.

V and J are TRBV6-5 and TRBJ2-1; either TRBD1 or TRBD2 may fit D (5 bases each). CDR1 and CDR2 (germline): MNHEY, SVGAGI. The V gene lost 2 bases and the J gene lost 8 bases, with 13 bases spanning the gap. The CDR3 totals 14 residues. The CDR3 protein is CASSYAGLGDEQFF. The CDR3, as DNA: TGTGCCAGCAGTTACGCCGGTCTGGGGGATGAGCAGTTCTTC.

The rearrangement uses TRBV6-5 and TRBJ2-7; D not certain. V lost 0 bases, J lost 10 bases, and 19 bases lay in between. The CDR3 contains 15 residues. The germline V gene encodes CDR1 MNHEY and CDR2 SVGAGI. In DNA form, the CDR3 reads TGTGCCAGCAGTTACTCGGTCGAGGTTCCCTACGTTCAGTACTTC. This translates into CASSYSVEVPYVQYF.

The V call is TRBV10-3, the J call TRBJ1-5; 11 positions agree with TRBD1. The CDR3 has 18 residues. Germline trimming cut 0 bases from V and 4 bases from J; bases unmatched to any gene: 8. The germline gives CDR1 ENHRY, CDR2 SYGVKD. The CDR3 loop reads CAISESDTDRGLNQPQHF. CDR3 nucleotide sequence: TGTGCCATCAGTGAGTCTGATACGGACAGGGGGCTGAATCAGCCCCAGCATTTT.

This clonotype was detected a few times. This chain links TRBV20-1 with TRBJ2-5; maybe TRBD2 (6 bases). The CDR3 runs 14 residues. Deletions cut 3 bases from V and 1 base from J, with 12 bases between. Germline CDR1 and CDR2: DFQATT and SNEGSKA (reference sequence). The CDR3 nucleotides read TGCAGTGCTAGGAGAGGGGACTTCCAAGAGACCCAGTACTTC. This sequence encodes CSARRGDFQETQYF.

This clonotype was counted between two and nine times. This chain links TRBV6-2 or TRBV6-3 with TRBJ2-3; TRBD2 might be the D (6 bases). The CDR3 loop spans 13 amino acids. V was cut by 0 bases and J by 7 bases, with 8 bases left in between. Germline loops: CDR1 MNHEY, CDR2 SVGEGT. CDR3 in amino acids: CASSYSGGNTQYF. In nucleotides, the CDR3 is TGTGCCAGCAGTTACTCGGGAGGAAATACGCAGTATTTT.

This chain joins TRBV13 and TRBJ2-1; TRBD2 is a possible D gene (5 bases). V was cut by 5 bases and J by 4 bases, with 24 bases left in between. CDR1 is PRHDT and CDR2 is FYEKMQ in the germline V gene (reference sequence). The length of the CDR3 is 18 residues. As DNA, the CDR3 is TGTGCCAGCAGCATGGGCCTAGGGAGTATAACAGAATACAATGAGCAGTTCTTC. Translation: CASSMGLGSITEYNEQFF.

The chain combines TRBV6-5 with TRBJ2-5; 7 bases are a match to TRBD2. The CDR3 totals 19 residues. Trimming removed 0 bases from V and 11 bases from J; junction bases left unmatched: 24. Germline V CDR1 and CDR2: MNHEY, SVGAGI. The CDR3: CASSYSRSAGTSAGNEQYF. The DNA of the CDR3 is TGTGCCAGCAGTTACTCGAGATCCGCGGGAACTAGCGCGGGGAATGAGCAGTACTTC.

V gene TRBV2 combines with J gene TRBJ2-7; 10 positions agree with TRBD1. This CDR3 region has 15 residues. J lost 3 bases, V lost 2 bases, and 4 bases had no gene match. Germline lookup yields CDR1 SNHLY and CDR2 FYNNEI. CDR3 sequence (DNA): TGTGCCAGCAGTGAAAGGGACAGGGGCATCTACGAGCAGTACTTC. Protein product: CASSERDRGIYEQYF.

V is TRBV20-1 and J is TRBJ2-7; possibly TRBD1 or TRBD2 for D (5 bases each). The CDR3 is 13 amino acids. The germline V gene encodes CDR1 DFQATT and CDR2 SNEGSKA (reference sequence). Trimming removed 6 bases from V and 4 bases from J, with 16 bases in between. The CDR3 region has the DNA TGCAGTGCCGAGCCCGGGACCTTTTACGAGCAGTACTTC. This sequence encodes CSAEPGTFYEQYF.

The chain combines TRBV6-5 with TRBJ2-3; TRBD1 matches at 7 bases. The CDR3 is made up of 14 amino acids. Germline V CDR1 and CDR2: MNHEY, SVGAGI. V lost 8 bases, J lost 5 bases, and 10 bases stayed unmatched. In DNA, the CDR3 is TGTGCCAGCGTATACAGGGGCGGTCAAGATACGCAGTATTTT. It specifies CASVYRGGQDTQYF.

V usage is TRBV20-1 and J usage is TRBJ2-5; 7 nucleotides align to TRBD2. J was trimmed by 4 bases and V by 6 bases; bases with no gene match: 11. CDR1 and CDR2 from the germline V gene are DFQATT and SNEGSKA (reference sequence). This CDR3 region has 14 residues. The CDR3 region has the DNA TGCAGTGCCAGGCCAGGGAGGGTTTCAGAGACCCAGTACTTC. Amino acids: CSARPGRVSETQYF.

The chain combines TRBV5-4 with TRBJ2-7; maybe TRBD2 (6 bases). CDR3 length: 14 amino acids. V was cut by 3 bases and J by 4 bases, with 14 bases left in between. Germline V gene lookup returns CDR1 SGHNT and CDR2 YYREEE (reference sequence). The CDR3: CASSSGDFPYEQYF. The DNA of the CDR3 is TGTGCCAGCAGCTCCGGGGACTTCCCATACGAGCAGTACTTC.

The chain recombines TRBV6-2 or TRBV6-3 with TRBJ2-7; tentative D call: TRBD1 (6 bases). The J call may not be correct, given that the DNA end is closer to TRBJ2-4. This CDR3 is built from 14 residues. Per germline, CDR1 MNHEY and CDR2 SVGEGT. CDR3 sequence: CASSYAGLRGIQYF. CDR3 coding DNA: TGTGCCAGCAGTTACGCCGGGCTCAGGGGCATTCAGTACTTC.